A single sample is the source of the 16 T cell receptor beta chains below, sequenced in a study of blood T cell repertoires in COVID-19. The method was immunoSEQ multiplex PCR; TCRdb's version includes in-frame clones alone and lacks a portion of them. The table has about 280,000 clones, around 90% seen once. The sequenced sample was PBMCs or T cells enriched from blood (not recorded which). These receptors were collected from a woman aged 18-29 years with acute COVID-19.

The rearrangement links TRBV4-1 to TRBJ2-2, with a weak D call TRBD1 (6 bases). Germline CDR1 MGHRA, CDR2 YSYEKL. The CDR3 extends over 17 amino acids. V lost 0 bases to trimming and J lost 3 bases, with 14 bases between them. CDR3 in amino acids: CASSQEGWGLDTGELFF. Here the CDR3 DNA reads TGCGCCAGCAGCCAAGAGGGATGGGGGCTTGACACCGGGGAGCTGTTTTTT.

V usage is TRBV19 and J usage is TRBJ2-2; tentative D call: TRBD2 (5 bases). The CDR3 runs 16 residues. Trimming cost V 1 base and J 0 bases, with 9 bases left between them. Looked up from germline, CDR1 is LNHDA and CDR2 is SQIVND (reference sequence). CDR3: CASSIVPGSNTGELFF. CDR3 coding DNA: TGTGCCAGTAGTATAGTCCCGGGATCGAACACCGGGGAGCTGTTTTTT.

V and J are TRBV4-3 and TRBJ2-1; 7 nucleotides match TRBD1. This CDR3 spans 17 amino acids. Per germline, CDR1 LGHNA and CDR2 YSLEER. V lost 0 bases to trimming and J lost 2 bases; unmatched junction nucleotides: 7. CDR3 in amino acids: CASSQDRATGPYNEQFF. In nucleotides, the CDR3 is TGCGCCAGCAGCCAAGATCGCGCGACAGGGCCCTACAATGAGCAGTTCTTC.

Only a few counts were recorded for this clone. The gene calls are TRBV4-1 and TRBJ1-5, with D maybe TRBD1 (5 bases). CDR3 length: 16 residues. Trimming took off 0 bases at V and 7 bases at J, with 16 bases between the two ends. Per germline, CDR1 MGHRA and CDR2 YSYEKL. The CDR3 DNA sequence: TGCGCCAGCAGCCAAGATGGGGGGGGAGATAACCAGCCCCAGCATTTT. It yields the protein CASSQDGGGDNQPQHF.

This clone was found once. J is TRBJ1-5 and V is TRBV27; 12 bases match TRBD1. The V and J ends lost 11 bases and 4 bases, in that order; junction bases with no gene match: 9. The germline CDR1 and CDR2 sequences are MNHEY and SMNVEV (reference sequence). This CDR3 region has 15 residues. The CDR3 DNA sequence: TGTGCCTCCCGGGACAGGGGGCCTCTGAATCAGCCCCAGCATTTT. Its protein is CASRDRGPLNQPQHF.

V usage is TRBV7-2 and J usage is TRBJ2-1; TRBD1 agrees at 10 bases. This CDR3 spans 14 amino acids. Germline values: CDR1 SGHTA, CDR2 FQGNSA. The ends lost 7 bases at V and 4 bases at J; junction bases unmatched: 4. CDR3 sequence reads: CASTRQGAYNEQFF. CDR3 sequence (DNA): TGTGCCAGCACGCGACAGGGGGCGTACAATGAGCAGTTCTTC.

This chain's CDR3 is CASSMRPGSNQPQHF. The CDR3, as DNA: TGTGCCAGTAGTATGAGGCCAGGGTCCAATCAGCCCCAGCATTTT. The chain has TRBV19 and TRBJ1-5, with D perhaps matching TRBD1 (5 bases). The V end was cut by 3 bases, the J end by 3 bases, with 12 bases between. Germline V gene sequence: CDR1 LNHDA, CDR2 SQIVND (reference sequence). The CDR3 contains 15 residues.

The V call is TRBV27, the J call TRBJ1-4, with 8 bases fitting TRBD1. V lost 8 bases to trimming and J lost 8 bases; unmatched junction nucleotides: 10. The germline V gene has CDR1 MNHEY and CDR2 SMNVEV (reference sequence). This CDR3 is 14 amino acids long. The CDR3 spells CASYPQGAGEKLFF. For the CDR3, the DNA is TGTGCCAGCTATCCTCAGGGGGCGGGGGAAAAACTGTTTTTT.

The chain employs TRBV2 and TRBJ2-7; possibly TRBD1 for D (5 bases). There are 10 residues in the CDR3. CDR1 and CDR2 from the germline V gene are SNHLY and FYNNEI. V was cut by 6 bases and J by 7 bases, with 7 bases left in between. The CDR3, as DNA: TGTGCCAGCAGCCGACAGGAGCAGTACTTC. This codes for CASSRQEQYF.

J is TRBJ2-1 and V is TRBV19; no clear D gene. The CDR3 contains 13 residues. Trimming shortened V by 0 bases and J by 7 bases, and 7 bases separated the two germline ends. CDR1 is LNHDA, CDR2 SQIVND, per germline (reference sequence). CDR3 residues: CASSIDWLNEQFF. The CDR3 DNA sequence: TGTGCCAGTAGTATAGATTGGCTTAATGAGCAGTTCTTC.

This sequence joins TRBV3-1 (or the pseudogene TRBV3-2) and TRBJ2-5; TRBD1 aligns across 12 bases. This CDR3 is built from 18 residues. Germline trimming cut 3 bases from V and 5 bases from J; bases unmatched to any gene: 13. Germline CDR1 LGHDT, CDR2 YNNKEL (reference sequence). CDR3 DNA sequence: TGTGCCAGCAGCCACAATTCCGGGGGGACAGGGGGCTGGGAGACCCAGTACTTC. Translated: CASSHNSGGTGGWETQYF.

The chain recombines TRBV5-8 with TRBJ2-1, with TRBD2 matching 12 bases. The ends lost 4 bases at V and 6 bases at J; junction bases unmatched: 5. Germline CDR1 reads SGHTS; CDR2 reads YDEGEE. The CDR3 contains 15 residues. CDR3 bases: TGTGCCAGCAGCACCGGGACTAGCGGGCTCAATGAGCAGTTCTTC. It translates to CASSTGTSGLNEQFF.

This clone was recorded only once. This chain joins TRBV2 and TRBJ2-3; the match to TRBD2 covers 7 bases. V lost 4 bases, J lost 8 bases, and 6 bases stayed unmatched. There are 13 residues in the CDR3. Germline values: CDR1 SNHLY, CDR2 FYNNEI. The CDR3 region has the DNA TGTGCCAGCAGTGGCGGGAGTCTCGGTACGCAGTATTTT. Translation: CASSGGSLGTQYF.

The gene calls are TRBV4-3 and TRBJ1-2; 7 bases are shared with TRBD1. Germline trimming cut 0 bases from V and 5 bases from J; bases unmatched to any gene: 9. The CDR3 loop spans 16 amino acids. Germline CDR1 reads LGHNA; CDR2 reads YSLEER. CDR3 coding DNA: TGCGCCAGCAGCCAAGATAATCGACAGGGTGGGTATGGCTACACCTTC. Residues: CASSQDNRQGGYGYTF.

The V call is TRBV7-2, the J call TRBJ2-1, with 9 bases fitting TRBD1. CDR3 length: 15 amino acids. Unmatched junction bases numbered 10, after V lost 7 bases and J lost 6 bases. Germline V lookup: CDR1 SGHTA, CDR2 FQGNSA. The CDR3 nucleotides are TGTGCCAGCACCCCGATGGGACAGGGATTCAATGAGCAGTTCTTC. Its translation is CASTPMGQGFNEQFF.

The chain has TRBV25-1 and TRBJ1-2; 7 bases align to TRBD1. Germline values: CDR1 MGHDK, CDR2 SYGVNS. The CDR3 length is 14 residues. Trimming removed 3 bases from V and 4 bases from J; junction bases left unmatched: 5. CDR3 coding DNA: TGTGCCAGCAGTGACCCGAACAGGGGCTATGGCTACACCTTC. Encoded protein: CASSDPNRGYGYTF.